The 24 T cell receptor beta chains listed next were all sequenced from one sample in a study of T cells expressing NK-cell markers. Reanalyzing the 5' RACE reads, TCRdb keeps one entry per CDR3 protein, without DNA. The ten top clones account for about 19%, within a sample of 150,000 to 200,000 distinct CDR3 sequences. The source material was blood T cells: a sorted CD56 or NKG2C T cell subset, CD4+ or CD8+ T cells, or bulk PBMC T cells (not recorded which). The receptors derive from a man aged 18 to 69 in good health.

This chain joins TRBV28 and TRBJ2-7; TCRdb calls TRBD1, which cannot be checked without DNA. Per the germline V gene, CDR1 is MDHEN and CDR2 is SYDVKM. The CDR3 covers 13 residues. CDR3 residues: CASSLDINYEQYF. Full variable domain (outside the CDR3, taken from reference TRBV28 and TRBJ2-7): DVKVTQSSRYLVKRTGEKVFLECVQDMDHENMFWYRQDPGLGLRLIYFSYDVKMKEKGDIPEGYSVSREKKERFSLILESASTNQTSMYLCASSLDINYEQYFGPGTRLTVT.

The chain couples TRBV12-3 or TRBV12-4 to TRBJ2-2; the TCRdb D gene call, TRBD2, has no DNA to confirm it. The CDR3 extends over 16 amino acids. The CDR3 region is CASSSGGGVNTGELFF.

The chain's CDR3 is CASSSLLGGNTEAFF. The chain couples TRBV27 to TRBJ1-1; the TCRdb D gene call, TRBD1, has no DNA to confirm it. CDR3 length: 15 amino acids. Germline V gene data show CDR1 as MNHEY and CDR2 as SMNVEV (reference sequence).

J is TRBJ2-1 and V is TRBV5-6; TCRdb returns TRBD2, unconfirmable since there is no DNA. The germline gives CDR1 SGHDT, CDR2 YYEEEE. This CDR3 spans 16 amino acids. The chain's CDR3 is CASGGAGGRYYNEQFF.

The CDR3 sequence: CASSSDSGRAGETQYF. This chain links TRBV5-5 with TRBJ2-5; absent DNA, TCRdb's TRBD2 call cannot be checked. Per germline, CDR1 SGHKS and CDR2 YYEKEE (reference sequence). The CDR3 length is 16 residues.

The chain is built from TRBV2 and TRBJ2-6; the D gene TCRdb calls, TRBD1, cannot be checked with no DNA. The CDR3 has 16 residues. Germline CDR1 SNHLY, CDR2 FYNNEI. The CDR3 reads CASSDFGASGANVLTF.

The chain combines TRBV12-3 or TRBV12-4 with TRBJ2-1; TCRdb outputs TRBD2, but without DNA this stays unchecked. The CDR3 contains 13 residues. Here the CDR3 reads CASSRTSGGEQFF.

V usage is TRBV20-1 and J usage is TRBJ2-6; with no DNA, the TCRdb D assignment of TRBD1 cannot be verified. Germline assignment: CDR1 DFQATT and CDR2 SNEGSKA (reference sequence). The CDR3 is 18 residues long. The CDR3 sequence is CSAREEGGLGSGANVLTF.

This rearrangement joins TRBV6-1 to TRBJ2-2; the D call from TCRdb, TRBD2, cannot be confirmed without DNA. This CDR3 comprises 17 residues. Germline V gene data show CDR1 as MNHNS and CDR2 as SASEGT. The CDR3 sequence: CASSSDEYLAGAGELFF.

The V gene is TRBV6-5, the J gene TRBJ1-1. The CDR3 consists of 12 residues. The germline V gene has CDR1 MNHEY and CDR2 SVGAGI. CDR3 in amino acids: CASRKWDTEAFF.

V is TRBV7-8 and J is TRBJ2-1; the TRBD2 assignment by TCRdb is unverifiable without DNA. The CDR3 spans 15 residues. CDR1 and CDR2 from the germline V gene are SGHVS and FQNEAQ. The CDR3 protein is CASSSQRGGGNEQFF.

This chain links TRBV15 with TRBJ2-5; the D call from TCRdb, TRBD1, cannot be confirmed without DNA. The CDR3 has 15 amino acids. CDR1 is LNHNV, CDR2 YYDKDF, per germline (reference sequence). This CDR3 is CATSSEIGTEETQYF. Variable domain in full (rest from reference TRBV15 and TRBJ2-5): DAMVIQNPRYQVTQFGKPVTLSCSQTLNHNVMYWYQQKSSQAPKLLFHYYDKDFNNEADTPDNFQSRRPNTSFCFLDIRSPGLGDTAMYLCATSSEIGTEETQYFGPGTRLLVL.

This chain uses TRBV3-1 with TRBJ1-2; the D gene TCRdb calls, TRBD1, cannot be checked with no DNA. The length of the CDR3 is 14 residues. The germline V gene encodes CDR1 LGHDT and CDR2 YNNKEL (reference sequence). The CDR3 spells CASSQGGQYYGYTF.

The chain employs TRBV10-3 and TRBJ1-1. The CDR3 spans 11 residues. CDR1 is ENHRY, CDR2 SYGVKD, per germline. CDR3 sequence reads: CACGINTEAFF.

The CDR3 reads CASSSSWAGGQPEQFF. The chain combines TRBV9 with TRBJ2-1; TCRdb picks TRBD2, but there is no DNA to check that call. The CDR3 is 16 residues long. The germline V gene has CDR1 SGDLS and CDR2 YYNGEE.

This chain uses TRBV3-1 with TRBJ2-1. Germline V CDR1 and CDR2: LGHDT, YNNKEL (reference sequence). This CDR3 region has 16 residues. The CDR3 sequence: CASSQDRFYSYNEQFF.

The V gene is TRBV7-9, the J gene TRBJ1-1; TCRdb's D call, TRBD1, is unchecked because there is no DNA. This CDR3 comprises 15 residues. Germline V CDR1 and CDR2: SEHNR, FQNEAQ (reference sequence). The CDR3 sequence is CASSSRTGLNTEAFF.

The CDR3 reads CASSILDSGNTIYF. J is TRBJ1-3 and V is TRBV19. The germline V gene has CDR1 LNHDA and CDR2 SQIVND (reference sequence). The CDR3 totals 14 residues.

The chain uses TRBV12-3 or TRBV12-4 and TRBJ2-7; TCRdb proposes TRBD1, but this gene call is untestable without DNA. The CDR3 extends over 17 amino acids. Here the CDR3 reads CASSFGFLYGQAYEQYF.

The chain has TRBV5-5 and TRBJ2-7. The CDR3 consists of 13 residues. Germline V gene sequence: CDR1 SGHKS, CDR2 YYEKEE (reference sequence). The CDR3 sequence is CASSLITDYEQYF.

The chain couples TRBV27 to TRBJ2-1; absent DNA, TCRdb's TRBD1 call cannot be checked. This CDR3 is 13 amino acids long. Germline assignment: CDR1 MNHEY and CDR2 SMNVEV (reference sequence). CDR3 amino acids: CASRGQGINEQFF.

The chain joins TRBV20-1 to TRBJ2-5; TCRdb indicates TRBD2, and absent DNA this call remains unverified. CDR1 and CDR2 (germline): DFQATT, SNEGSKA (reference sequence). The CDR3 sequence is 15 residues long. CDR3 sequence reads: CSAPLIPGLLETQYF.

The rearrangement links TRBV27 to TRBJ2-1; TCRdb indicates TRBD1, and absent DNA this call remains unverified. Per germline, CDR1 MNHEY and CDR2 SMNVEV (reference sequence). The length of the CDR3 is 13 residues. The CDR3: CASSIRQGGGQFF.

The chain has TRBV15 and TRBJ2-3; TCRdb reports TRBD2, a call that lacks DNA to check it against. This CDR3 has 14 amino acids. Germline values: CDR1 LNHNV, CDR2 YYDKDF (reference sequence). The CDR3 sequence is CATSSIGGADTQYF.